A selection of T cell receptor beta chains follows, all from one sample in a study of graft-versus-host responses after intestinal transplantation. TCRdb's copy holds only in-frame clones and misses some; the assay was immunoSEQ multiplex PCR. The sample shows 14,000 or so clones, about 33% of them seen only once. The material sequenced was alloreactive CD4+ T cells from a mixed lymphocyte reaction culture, taken before intestinal transplant. Receptors originate from a human patient who received an intestinal transplant. Both conserved end residues are part of each CDR3. A D gene is named only where the DNA matches it firmly. A row's size may be missing; if present it is once, few, many or a size class.

j_call d_call clone_size cdr3_length v_call cdr3_nt cdr3_aa
TRBJ1-1 NA few 11 TRBV28 TGTGCCAGCAGTTTAACCTCTGAAGCTTTCTTT CASSLTSEAFF
TRBJ2-1 NA NA 14 TRBV11-1 TGTGCCAGCAGCTTAGAGACGATTTACAATGAGCAGTTCTTC CASSLETIYNEQFF
TRBJ2-5 NA NA 13 TRBV2 TGTGCCAGCAGTGTCAGGATAAGGAAGACCCAGTACTTC CASSVRIRKTQYF
TRBJ1-6 TRBD1 NA 14 TRBV6-1 TGTGCCAGCCTACGGACAGGGGGAAATTCACCCCTCCACTTT CASLRTGGNSPLHF
TRBJ2-7 NA few 13 TRBV30 TGTGCCTGGAGTGCACAGCAGGGATCCGAGCAGTACTTC CAWSAQQGSEQYF
TRBJ1-5 NA NA 15 TRBV7-4 TGTGCCAGCAGCTTAGTACAGGGAGGCAATCAGCCCCAGCATTTT CASSLVQGGNQPQHF
TRBJ2-1 TRBD2 NA 16 TRBV9 TGTGCCAGCAGCGTACTAGCGGGAGGTACCTACAATGAGCAGTTCTTC CASSVLAGGTYNEQFF
TRBJ2-1 NA NA 15 TRBV5-1 TGCGCCAGCAGCTTGATGGTTAGCTCCTACAATGAGCAGTTCTTC CASSLMVSSYNEQFF
TRBJ2-2 NA NA 13 TRBV6-6 TGTGCCAGCAGTTTGAAGAACACCGGGGAGCTGTTTTTT CASSLKNTGELFF
TRBJ1-5 TRBD1 medium-sized 12 TRBV27 TGTGGGGACAGGGGGTTAGATCAGCCCCAGCATTTT CGDRGLDQPQHF
TRBJ1-1 NA NA 14 TRBV6-6 TGTGCCAGCAGGGTTATGATGGGGAACACTGAAGCTTTCTTT CASRVMMGNTEAFF
TRBJ2-2 NA few 16 TRBV7-9 TGTGCCAGCAGCTTCCTAGGGCCCCTGAACACCGGGGAGCTGTTTTTT CASSFLGPLNTGELFF
TRBJ1-5 NA NA 14 TRBV18 TGTGCCAGCTCATTCGACAGGAGCAATCAGCCCCAGCATTTT CASSFDRSNQPQHF
TRBJ1-2 NA NA 12 TRBV6-1 TGTGCCAGCAGTGCGAGGGGATATGGCTACACCTTC CASSARGYGYTF
TRBJ1-2 NA NA 12 TRBV6-5 TGTGCCAGCAGGGCAGGAGGCTATGGCTACACCTTC CASRAGGYGYTF
TRBJ2-3 TRBD2 NA 16 TRBV15 TGTGCCACCAGCAGGCATAGCGGGAGCGGGACAGATACGCAGTATTTT CATSRHSGSGTDTQYF
TRBJ2-7 NA NA 14 TRBV7-6 TGTGCCAGCAGCTCCCGTTATCGGGGGAACGAGCAGTACTTC CASSSRYRGNEQYF
TRBJ1-2 TRBD1 few 15 TRBV11-1 TGTGCCAGCAGCTCCCCGGGACAGGGGAACTATGGCTACACCTTC CASSSPGQGNYGYTF